This T cell receptor beta chain was documented in a study of shared clonotypes between healthy human individuals. About the study: Every donor yielded three CD4 naive, three CD4 memory, two CD8 naive and one CD8 memory plate.

All donors were healthy HIV-negative adults lacking recent acute infections or vaccinations. Among the donors, all were Caucasian adults who lived in Nashville, Tennessee. General observations from the study: Larger estimated richness was generally recorded for naive subsets relative to memory subsets.

V lost 4 bases, J lost 2 bases, and 15 bases lay in between. Germline-derived CDR1 and CDR2 are SEHNR and FQNEAQ (reference sequence). This CDR3 region has 16 residues. A word on this clone: Its specificity is unknown.

The method was immunoSEQ multiplex PCR; TCRdb's version includes in-frame clones alone and lacks a portion of them. The sample lists about 2.4 million clones, 93% occurring once. The chain has TRBV7-9 and TRBJ2-1, with a weak D call TRBD2 (6 bases). This clonotype originated in a man aged 18-30 years in good health. Some clones in this sample may be carry-over from other donors' samples. The sample consisted of naive CD4+ T cells from PBMCs. Subset meaning: CD45RA+ positively selected. CDR3: CASSSWAGIPYNEQFF. CDR3 coding DNA: TGTGCCAGCAGCTCATGGGCGGGAATACCCTACAATGAGCAGTTCTTC. The full variable domain, in which reference TRBV7-9 and TRBJ2-1 provide the parts outside the CDR3, is DTGVSQNPRHKITKRGQNVTFRCDPISEHNRLYWYRQTLGQGPEFLTYFQNEAQLEKSRLLSDRFSAERPKGSFSTLEIQRTEQGDSAMYLCASSSWAGIPYNEQFFGPGTRLTVL.